Listed here is a single TCR beta chain. Its antigen is still unknown. This entry belongs to a study of siplizumab effects on memory and regulatory T cells. Study-wide results and caveats: Alloreactive sequences tracing back to unstimulated CD4+ memory cells fell significantly with siplizumab. Naive T cells looked more diverse than memory cells and looked like major alloresponse contributors. Proliferating CD4+ or CD8+ clones, roughly 75-95% of them, lacked an assignable naive or memory phenotype.

Per individual sample, 80,000 to 100,000 TCR templates were assayed. TCRdb's table, derived via immunoSEQ multiplex PCR, lists solely in-frame clones and lacks some. The profile shows over 100,000 clones, more than 85% of them singletons. The receptor was derived from a human donor in good health. Sequenced sample: CD4+ T cells sorted from blood.

CDR3 nucleotides: TGTGCCAGCAGCACAGTACAGATAACCGGGGAGCTGTTTTTT. Translating gives CASSTVQITGELFF. The genes are TRBV11-2 and TRBJ2-2; D gene ambiguous. The CDR3 is 14 amino acids. Trimming took 5 bases from V and 5 from J, leaving 12 bases between them. Per the germline V gene, CDR1 is SGHAT and CDR2 is FQNNGV.